These T cell receptor beta chains were read from a single sample in a study of sequential checkpoint blockade in melanoma. Clones were read by immunoSEQ multiplex PCR, and TCRdb kept only the in-frame ones, dropping some. Among about 11,000 clones listed, about 30% were seen once. This specimen consisted of tumor tissue (inferred from file names), obtained from a patient given nivolumab and ipilimumab in sequence. The receptors were gathered from a human donor with melanoma. Both conserved end residues are part of each CDR3.

V,J,CDR3
TRBV7-4,TRBJ2-7,CASSEAIGVGQYF
TRBV6-8,TRBJ2-1,CASSPPSGGYNEQFF
TRBV2,TRBJ2-3,CASSYGLSTDTQYF
TRBV9,TRBJ2-1,CASSVASDRSEQFF
TRBV30,TRBJ2-2,CAWNLWDTGELFF
TRBV4-1,TRBJ2-3,CASSPHFNIIADTQYF
TRBV6-7,TRBJ1-1,CASRGRGRTEAFF
TRBV15,TRBJ1-4,CATSTRTGRDEKLFF
TRBV29-1,TRBJ1-4,CSAQGGSTNEKLFF
TRBV30,TRBJ1-2,CAWSVQSYGYTF
TRBV7-6,TRBJ2-5,CASSIDRGQETQYF
TRBV9,TRBJ2-1,CASSGRIPGLAGASNNEQFF
TRBV9,TRBJ1-5,CASSVAESGSNQPQHF
TRBV9,TRBJ1-2,CASSPRQGGTWGYTF
TRBV5-1,TRBJ1-2,CASSPGQGVIYGYTF
TRBV19,TRBJ2-5,CASSPDRVQETQYF
TRBV25-1,TRBJ2-1,CAEGQGKVGEQFF
TRBV23-1,TRBJ2-6,CASSQLEQSGANVLTF
TRBV6-8,TRBJ1-3,CASSYSSGNTIYF
TRBV9,TRBJ1-1,CASSVVQGGAEAFF
TRBV9,TRBJ2-3,CASRESGGRTDTQYF
TRBV6-7,TRBJ1-5,CASSTQGLYSNQPQHF
TRBV18,TRBJ1-2,CASSSGQVKYGYTF
TRBV12-5,TRBJ2-7,CASGKGLGGTYEQYF
TRBV18,TRBJ2-4,CASSPADGNIQYF
TRBV11-3,TRBJ2-5,CASSLGWDRTQETQYF
TRBV19,TRBJ1-4,CASSPNGQGSYKLFF
TRBV18,TRBJ2-3,CASSTEGTGVSTDTQYF
TRBV11-3,TRBJ1-5,CASSAMGAGSNQPQHF
TRBV10-2,TRBJ2-7,CASSESSGVTYEQYF
TRBV15,TRBJ1-2,CATNEGGQGGSWGYTF
TRBV6-9,TRBJ2-2,CASNPAGELFF
TRBV19,TRBJ1-5,CASSIPGQPRSFYSNQPQHF
TRBV11-3,TRBJ2-7,CASSSIRQGIYEQYF
TRBV2,TRBJ1-4,CASSLRGSGEKLFF
TRBV7-7,TRBJ1-4,CASSPTGTREKLFF
TRBV30,TRBJ2-5,CAWSSGGSLQETQYF
TRBV19,TRBJ2-1,CASGRGGSDEQFF
TRBV11-3,TRBJ1-2,CASSLRGENYGYTF
TRBV6-8,TRBJ1-2,CAISGGTLGNYGYTF
TRBV6-8,TRBJ1-2,CASSLRTALDATF